This T cell receptor (beta chain) emerged from a study of Ad26.COV2.S vaccination and SARS-CoV-2 variants. Study details: Donor was one of the participants in the Ad26.COV2.S arm of the COV1001 trial. Study results and caveats: Recipients given vaccine exceeded placebo recipients in spike-specific TCR breadth. Vaccine and placebo recipients had comparable breadth of non-spike TCRs.

On this clone itself: The antigen is undetermined.

Treatment defined: over 15 received Ad26.COV2.S at low or high dose, single or two shots; 5 received placebo; per-sample allocation not given. Repertoires come from day 63 after the first vaccine or placebo injection. An adult of 18-55 years in Boston served as donor. The protocol was immunoSEQ multiplex PCR, while the TCRdb copy is restricted to in-frame clones and leaves out a portion. The data show roughly 420,000 clones, roughly 88% seen once. From germline, CDR1 is SGHTA and CDR2 FQGNSA. V was cut by 5 bases and J by 5 bases, with 24 bases left in between. CDR3 length: 18 residues. This receptor was obtained from a person between 18 and 60 years old who received the Ad26.COV2.S COVID-19 vaccine or a placebo. V gene TRBV7-2 combines with J gene TRBJ2-2, with D perhaps assigned TRBD1 or TRBD2 (7 bases each). Source: peripheral blood, taken in a trial of Ad26.COV2.S vaccine versus placebo. The CDR3 DNA is TGTGCCAGCAGCCCCGGTGAAAGGGGGCGAGCGGGAACCGGGGAGCTGTTTTTT. It codes for CASSPGERGRAGTGELFF.